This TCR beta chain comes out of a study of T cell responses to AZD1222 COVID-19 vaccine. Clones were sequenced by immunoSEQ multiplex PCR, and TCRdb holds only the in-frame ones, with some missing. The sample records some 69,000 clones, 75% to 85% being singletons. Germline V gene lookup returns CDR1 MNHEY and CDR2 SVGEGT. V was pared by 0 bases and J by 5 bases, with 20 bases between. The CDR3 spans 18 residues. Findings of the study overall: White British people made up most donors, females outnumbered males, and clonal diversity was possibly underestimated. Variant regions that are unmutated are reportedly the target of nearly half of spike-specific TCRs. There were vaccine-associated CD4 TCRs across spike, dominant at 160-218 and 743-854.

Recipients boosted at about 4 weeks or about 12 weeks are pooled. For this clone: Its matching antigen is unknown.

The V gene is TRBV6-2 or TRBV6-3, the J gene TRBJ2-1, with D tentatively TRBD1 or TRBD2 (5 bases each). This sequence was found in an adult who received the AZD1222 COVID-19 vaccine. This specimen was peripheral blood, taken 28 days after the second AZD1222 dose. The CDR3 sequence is CASSYSPTTPGRDNEQFF. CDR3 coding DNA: TGTGCCAGCAGTTACTCTCCAACCACCCCGGGACGCGACAATGAGCAGTTCTTC.